One and the same sample provided the 28 T cell receptor beta chains below, sequenced in a study of blood T cells in healthy people across ages. A second PCR of 7 to 11 cycles used a sample-barcoded 5' primer and a J-beta primer mix. TCRdb re-called the 5' RACE reads through MiXCR, storing one row per CDR3 protein. This repertoire shows about 1.4 million distinct CDR3 sequences, around 59% found once; its top ten account for about 6.7%. Sequenced input: blood. The receptors originated from a man between 18 and 29 years old in good health.

This clonotype was observed once. This sequence joins TRBV29-1 and TRBJ2-3; D remains unclear. Germline V CDR1 and CDR2: SQVTM, ANQGSEA. CDR3 length: 10 residues. Trimming took off 8 bases at V and 9 bases at J, with 12 bases between the two ends. The CDR3 nucleotides read TGCAGCTTTTCCTCGGGCACGCAGTATTTT. It is translated as CSFSSGTQYF.

This clonotype has only a few counts. This rearrangement joins TRBV14 to TRBJ2-1; 7 bases are a match to TRBD1. The trim removed 4 bases at V and 9 bases at J, leaving 15 bases unmatched. The CDR3 spans 16 residues. Germline V gene data show CDR1 as SGHDN and CDR2 as FVKESK. The CDR3 reads CASSRPDRLPVPEQFF. The CDR3 DNA reads as TGTGCCAGCAGCCGCCCGGACAGGCTACCGGTTCCTGAGCAGTTCTTC.

The CDR3 spells CASSDQPDTGELFF. The CDR3 DNA reads as TGTGCCAGCAGCGACCAGCCTGACACCGGGGAGCTGTTTTTT. J is TRBJ2-2 and V is TRBV9; no definite D call. Germline V gene data show CDR1 as SGDLS and CDR2 as YYNGEE. Trimming stripped 3 bases from V and 3 bases from J, with 9 bases between. The CDR3 is 14 amino acids.

J is TRBJ2-3 and V is TRBV5-1, with 8 positions matching TRBD2. Germline V lookup: CDR1 SGHRS, CDR2 YFSETQ. The ends lost 3 bases at V and 4 bases at J; junction bases unmatched: 13. This CDR3 is built from 17 residues. CDR3 sequence (DNA): TGCGCCAGCAGCTGGACTCTGACGGGGGGGGTTGCAGATACGCAGTATTTT. Protein sequence: CASSWTLTGGVADTQYF.

V gene TRBV10-2 combines with J gene TRBJ1-4; D gene unclear. In germline, CDR1 is WSHSY, CDR2 SAAADI. The V end was cut by 6 bases, the J end by 5 bases, with 7 bases between. CDR3 length: 12 amino acids. The CDR3 loop is CASSSRNEKLFF. The CDR3 nucleotides read TGCGCCAGCAGCTCTCGAAATGAAAAACTGTTTTTT.

The gene calls are TRBV11-2 and TRBJ2-2; possibly TRBD1 for D (6 bases). V was pared by 0 bases and J by 7 bases, with 9 bases between. CDR3 size: 14 residues. Germline V gene data show CDR1 as SGHAT and CDR2 as FQNNGV. CDR3 sequence (DNA): TGTGCCAGCAGCTTAGAGGCAGGGGTCGGGGAGCTGTTTTTT. Translation gives CASSLEAGVGELFF.

The chain couples TRBV6-5 to TRBJ1-2; D perhaps matches TRBD1 (5 bases). Germline CDR1 and CDR2: MNHEY and SVGAGI. This CDR3 is 18 amino acids long. Trimming removed 4 bases from V and 1 base from J, with 22 bases in between. The CDR3 loop reads CASSSKGLGWELNYGYTF. In DNA form, the CDR3 reads TGTGCCAGCAGTTCAAAGGGGCTGGGATGGGAACTTAACTATGGCTACACCTTC.

This chain joins TRBV12-3 or TRBV12-4 and TRBJ2-2; TRBD2 matches at 10 bases. This CDR3 has 16 amino acids. After removal of 5 bases from V and 3 bases from J, the junction contained 6 bases not matched to a gene. This CDR3 reads CASSPELAGDTGELFF. In nucleotides, the CDR3 is TGTGCCAGCAGTCCCGAGCTAGCGGGGGACACCGGGGAGCTGTTTTTT.

The gene calls are TRBV6-5 and TRBJ2-7; D is uncertain. Germline-derived CDR1 and CDR2 are MNHEY and SVGAGI. The CDR3 loop spans 15 amino acids. Trimming pared 6 bases from V and 0 bases from J, leaving 15 bases between. As DNA, the CDR3 is TGTGCCAGCAGCCTTTCGGTCGGGCGCTCCTACGAGCAGTACTTC. It is translated as CASSLSVGRSYEQYF.

The chain couples TRBV2 to TRBJ2-1; possibly TRBD2 for D (6 bases). Between the trimmed V and J ends, which lost 3 bases and 5 bases, there was a span of 11 bases. This CDR3 region has 14 residues. The germline V gene has CDR1 SNHLY and CDR2 FYNNEI. This CDR3 is CASSERDFNNEQFF. The DNA of the CDR3 is TGTGCCAGCAGTGAGCGGGACTTTAACAATGAGCAGTTCTTC.

V and J are TRBV20-1 and TRBJ2-5, with no clear D. Germline loops: CDR1 DFQATT, CDR2 SNEGSKA (reference sequence). Trimming cost V 6 bases and J 9 bases, with 23 bases left between them. This CDR3 contains 14 residues. CDR3 DNA: TGCAGTGCAGTAGCCCTCCAAGTCGCGGTGGCCCAGTACTTC. Residues: CSAVALQVAVAQYF.

With respect to this clonotype: An end of the junction differs from the germline gene, which may be a read error. The chain is built from TRBV10-1 and TRBJ2-3; a weak D match, TRBD2 (5 bases). CDR3 size: 16 residues. Germline assignment: CDR1 WNHNN and CDR2 SYGVQD (reference sequence). The CDR3, as DNA: TGCGCCAACAGTGAGTACGGGCCGAGGGGCACAGATACGCAGTATTTT. Translating it yields CANSEYGPRGTDTQYF.

This clonotype was recorded a few times. This rearrangement joins TRBV10-3 to TRBJ2-7; 9 nucleotides agree with TRBD1. Trimming removed 0 bases from V and 0 bases from J; junction bases left unmatched: 3. The CDR3 extends over 16 amino acids. Germline CDR1 ENHRY, CDR2 SYGVKD. The CDR3 DNA sequence: TGTGCCATCAGTGAGTCCGGGGGACAGGGCTCCTACGAGCAGTACTTC. Protein sequence: CAISESGGQGSYEQYF.

Turning to this clonotype: Compared with germline, one end of the junction differs, possibly owing to a read error. The V and J genes are TRBV7-7 and TRBJ1-4; perhaps TRBD1 as D (5 bases). CDR3 length: 15 residues. CDR1 and CDR2 (germline): SSHAT, FNYEAQ (reference sequence). CDR3 loop: CASSPGSGTNEKLFF. In DNA, the CDR3 is TGTGCTAGCAGCCCAGGGTCGGGGACTAATGAAAAACTGTTTTTT.

The sample holds one count of this clonotype. The rearrangement links TRBV6-5 to TRBJ2-7; D gene unclear. V was cut by 5 bases and J by 2 bases, with 10 bases left in between. Germline values: CDR1 MNHEY, CDR2 SVGAGI. The CDR3 is 13 residues long. In DNA, the CDR3 is TGTGCCAGCAGTGATGGCCCACCCTACGAGCAGTACTTC. This codes for CASSDGPPYEQYF.

The chain employs TRBV10-3 and TRBJ1-5; D perhaps matches TRBD1 (6 bases). CDR1 is ENHRY, CDR2 SYGVKD, per germline. The CDR3 is 15 residues long. V dropped 0 bases and J dropped 6 bases, with 12 bases sitting between them. The CDR3 spells CAISESNRVGQPQHF. CDR3 sequence (DNA): TGTGCCATCAGTGAGTCTAACAGGGTTGGTCAGCCCCAGCATTTT.

The sample holds a few counts of this clonotype. The V call is TRBV7-2, the J call TRBJ2-3; D unresolved. Trimming removed 8 bases from V and 10 bases from J, with 19 bases in between. The CDR3 is 13 amino acids. CDR1 and CDR2 from the germline V gene are SGHTA and FQGNSA. The CDR3 spells CASGVKQAQAQYF. Here the CDR3 DNA reads TGTGCCAGCGGGGTTAAGCAGGCTCAGGCGCAGTATTTT.

A few counts support this clonotype. The rearrangement joins TRBV27 to TRBJ2-1; TRBD2 agrees at 8 bases. The CDR3 totals 16 residues. Germline CDR1 is MNHEY and CDR2 is SMNVEV (reference sequence). V was clipped by 5 bases and J by 4 bases; unmatched bases: 10. Here the CDR3 reads CASSPLSSGVYNEQFF. CDR3 in DNA: TGTGCCAGCAGTCCCTTGAGTAGCGGGGTATACAATGAGCAGTTCTTC.

The rearrangement joins TRBV7-2 to TRBJ2-7; D may be TRBD1 (5 bases). The CDR3 has 15 amino acids. The V end lost 3 bases, the J end lost 1 base, and 13 bases lay between the germline ends. Germline lookup yields CDR1 SGHTA and CDR2 FQGNSA. The CDR3 DNA follows: TGTGCCAGCAGCTTGGACACGGCCCAATCCTACGAGCAGTACTTC. It specifies CASSLDTAQSYEQYF.

This chain connects TRBV4-1 to TRBJ2-7; D not certain. Germline V gene sequence: CDR1 MGHRA, CDR2 YSYEKL. The CDR3 is 16 residues long. Deletions cut 4 bases from V and 0 bases from J, with 16 bases between. CDR3 protein: CASSPTVSGDSYEQYF. The DNA of the CDR3 is TGCGCCAGCAGCCCAACGGTGTCCGGTGACTCCTACGAGCAGTACTTC.

The V call is TRBV12-5, the J call TRBJ2-1, with D unclear. Trimming shortened V by 1 base and J by 6 bases, and 10 bases separated the two germline ends. CDR1 LGHNT and CDR2 FRNRAP come from the germline V gene. The CDR3 has 14 amino acids. The CDR3 spells CASGLDAESNEQFF. For the CDR3, the DNA is TGTGCTAGTGGTTTGGACGCAGAGAGCAATGAGCAGTTCTTC.

The rearrangement joins TRBV28 to TRBJ1-1, with D unclear. The germline V gene encodes CDR1 MDHEN and CDR2 SYDVKM. V dropped 5 bases and J dropped 7 bases, with 8 bases sitting between them. The CDR3 has 11 residues. In nucleotides, the CDR3 is TGTGCCAGCAGTGGAGGCGATGAAGCTTTCTTT. Protein: CASSGGDEAFF.

The V and J genes are TRBV20-1 and TRBJ2-3, with D possibly being TRBD2 (6 bases). V was trimmed by 6 bases and J by 2 bases, leaving 15 bases between them. The CDR3 consists of 14 residues. Germline V gene sequence: CDR1 DFQATT, CDR2 SNEGSKA (reference sequence). The CDR3 bases are TGCAGTGCCATACACGGGACTTCCACAGATACGCAGTATTTT. Residues: CSAIHGTSTDTQYF.

This clonotype was picked up one time. The chain has TRBV29-1 and TRBJ2-7; perhaps TRBD2 as D (5 bases). CDR3 length equals 16 residues. Germline CDR1 reads SQVTM; CDR2 reads ANQGSEA. Trimming took 4 bases from V and 6 from J, leaving 25 bases between them. This CDR3 reads CSVVLVGAEVLGEQYF. For the CDR3, the DNA is TGCAGCGTTGTACTAGTAGGTGCTGAAGTTCTGGGCGAGCAGTACTTC.

This clonotype was seen a handful of times. The chain couples TRBV29-1 to TRBJ2-1; possibly TRBD2 for D (5 bases). Germline V lookup: CDR1 SQVTM, CDR2 ANQGSEA. This CDR3 is built from 15 residues. V was pared by 4 bases and J by 0 bases, with 13 bases between. The CDR3 loop reads CSVGLKAGSYNEQFF. CDR3 DNA: TGCAGCGTTGGGCTTAAGGCGGGCTCCTACAATGAGCAGTTCTTC.

The rearrangement joins TRBV3-1 to TRBJ1-2; maybe TRBD1 (5 bases). The CDR3 sequence is 14 residues long. The ends were cut back, 1 base at V and 3 bases at J, with 9 bases in the middle. From germline, CDR1 is LGHDT and CDR2 YNNKEL (reference sequence). The chain's CDR3 is CASSQGGTHYGYTF. As DNA, the CDR3 is TGTGCCAGCAGCCAAGGGGGGACTCACTATGGCTACACCTTC.

The chain uses TRBV7-9 and TRBJ1-2; D is unresolved. The V and J ends lost 1 base and 5 bases respectively, with 14 bases between them. Germline-derived CDR1 and CDR2 are SEHNR and FQNEAQ (reference sequence). The CDR3 spans 15 residues. This chain's CDR3 is CASSLGSTSEYGYTF. CDR3 DNA: TGTGCCAGCAGCTTAGGGAGCACATCGGAATATGGCTACACCTTC.

In regard to this clonotype: A junction end diverges from the germline sequence, so it may reflect a read error. This rearrangement joins TRBV4-3 to TRBJ2-4, with 9 bases aligning to TRBD1. This CDR3 region has 17 residues. Germline V CDR1 and CDR2: LGHNA, YSLEER. In DNA form, the CDR3 reads TGCGCCAGCGGCCAACCCTGGAGGGACAGGGAAAAAAACATTCAGTACTTC. This codes for CASGQPWRDREKNIQYF.